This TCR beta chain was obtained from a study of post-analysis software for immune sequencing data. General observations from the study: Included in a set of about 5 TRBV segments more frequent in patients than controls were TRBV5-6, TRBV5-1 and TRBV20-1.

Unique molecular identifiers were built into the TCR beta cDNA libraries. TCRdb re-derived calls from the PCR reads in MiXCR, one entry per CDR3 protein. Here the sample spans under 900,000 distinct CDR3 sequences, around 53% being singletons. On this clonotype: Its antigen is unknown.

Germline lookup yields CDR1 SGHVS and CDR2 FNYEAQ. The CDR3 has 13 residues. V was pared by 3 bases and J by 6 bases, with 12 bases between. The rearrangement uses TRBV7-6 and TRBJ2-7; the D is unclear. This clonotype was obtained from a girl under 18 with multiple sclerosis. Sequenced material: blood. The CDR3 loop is CASSLGVKGEQYF. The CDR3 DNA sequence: TGTGCCAGCAGCTTGGGCGTGAAGGGCGAGCAGTACTTC.